The clone carrying this T cell receptor beta chain occurred many times. Its antigen is unidentified. Template came from bulk tumor genomic DNA, at approximately 600 ng per sample. Several biopsies were spaced far apart within each primary tumor and obtained as surgery took place. Patients had untreated, newly diagnosed non-small cell lung cancer and underwent curative surgery. The sample belongs to a study of immune heterogeneity within non-small cell lung tumors. Study context: The composition of the tumors was a few squamous cell carcinomas, 10 non-squamous carcinomas and 1 not otherwise specified. General study points: Identical dominant CDR3 beta clonotypes recurred across a patient's tumor sites, together with site-unique high-frequency clones. Each patient largely had their own distinct set of high-frequency T-cell receptor beta clonotypes. Local T-cell clonality and local tumor mutational burden correlated moderately but significantly (R 0.3 to 0.4).

TCR beta CDR3 amplification used multiplex PCR with 32 V and 13 J primers. MiXCR, run by TCRdb on the multiplex PCR reads, gives a single entry per CDR3 protein. The sample lists about 21,000 distinct CDR3 sequences, about 29% occurring once. Germline loops: CDR1 SQVTM, CDR2 ANQGSEA. The germline V and J ends were trimmed by 3 bases and 7 bases, with 15 bases remaining between them. The CDR3 extends over 14 amino acids. The chain couples TRBV29-1 to TRBJ1-4, with D perhaps matching TRBD1 (6 bases). The receptor was derived from a man in his forties or fifties with non-small cell lung cancer. The sample taken for sequencing was lung tumor tissue. CDR3 nucleotide sequence: TGCAGCGTTGACCCCGGGACACCCGGTGAAAAACTGTTTTTT. Residues: CSVDPGTPGEKLFF.